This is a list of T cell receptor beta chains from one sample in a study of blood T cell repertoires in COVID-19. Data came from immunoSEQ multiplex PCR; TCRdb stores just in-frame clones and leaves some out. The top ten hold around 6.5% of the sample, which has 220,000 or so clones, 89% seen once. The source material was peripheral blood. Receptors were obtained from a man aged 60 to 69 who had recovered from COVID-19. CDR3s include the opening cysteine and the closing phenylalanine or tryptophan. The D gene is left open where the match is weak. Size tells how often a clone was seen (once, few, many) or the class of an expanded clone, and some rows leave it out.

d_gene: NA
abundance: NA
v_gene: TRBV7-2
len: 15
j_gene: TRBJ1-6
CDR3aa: CASSFADRPNSPLHF
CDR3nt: TGTGCCAGCAGCTTCGCCGACAGGCCGAATTCACCCCTCCACTTT

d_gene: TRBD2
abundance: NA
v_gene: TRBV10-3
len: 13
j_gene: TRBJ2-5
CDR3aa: CAISLAGQETQYF
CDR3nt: TGTGCCATCTCCCTAGCGGGACAAGAGACCCAGTACTTC

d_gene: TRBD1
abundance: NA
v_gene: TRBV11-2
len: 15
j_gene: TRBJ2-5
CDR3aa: CASSRTGIYQETQYF
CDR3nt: TGTGCCAGCAGCCGGACAGGGATCTACCAAGAGACCCAGTACTTC

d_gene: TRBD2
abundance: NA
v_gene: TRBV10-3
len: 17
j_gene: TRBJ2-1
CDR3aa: CAISGPGLAGGSNEQFF
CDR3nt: TGTGCCATCAGTGGCCCCGGACTAGCGGGAGGGAGTAATGAGCAGTTCTTC

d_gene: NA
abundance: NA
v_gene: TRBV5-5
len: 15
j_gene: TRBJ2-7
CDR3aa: CASSWGRVGDYEQYF
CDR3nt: TGTGCCAGCAGCTGGGGGCGGGTGGGAGACTACGAGCAGTACTTC

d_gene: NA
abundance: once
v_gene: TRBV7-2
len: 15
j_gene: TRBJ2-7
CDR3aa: CASSLLAALAGEQYF
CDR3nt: TGTGCCAGCAGCTTGTTGGCGGCTTTGGCGGGCGAGCAGTACTTC

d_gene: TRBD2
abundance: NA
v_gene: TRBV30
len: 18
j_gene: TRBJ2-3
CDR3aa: CAWSVPQGGATRYLDRYF
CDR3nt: TGTGCCTGGAGTGTACCCCAGGGAGGGGCTACCCGATACCTGGATCGGTATTTT

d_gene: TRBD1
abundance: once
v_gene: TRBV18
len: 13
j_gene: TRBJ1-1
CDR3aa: CASNRDRNTEAFF
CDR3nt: TGTGCCAGCAACCGGGACAGGAACACTGAAGCTTTCTTT

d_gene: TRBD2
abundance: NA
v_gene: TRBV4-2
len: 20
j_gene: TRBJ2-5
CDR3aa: CASSQEPGLAGGRYQETQYF
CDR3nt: TGTGCCAGCAGCCAAGAACCGGGACTAGCGGGGGGAAGGTACCAAGAGACCCAGTACTTC

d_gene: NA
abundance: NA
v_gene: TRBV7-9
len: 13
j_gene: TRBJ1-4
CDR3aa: CASSIPRDEKLFF
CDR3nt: TGTGCCAGCAGCATCCCGAGGGATGAAAAACTGTTTTTT

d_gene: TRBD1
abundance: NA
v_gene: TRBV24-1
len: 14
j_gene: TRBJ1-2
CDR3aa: CATRTGRMNYGYTF
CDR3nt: TGTGCCACCAGGACAGGGCGAATGAACTATGGCTACACCTTC

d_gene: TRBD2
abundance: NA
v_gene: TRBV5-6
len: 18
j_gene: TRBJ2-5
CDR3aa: CASSLGLAGGPVGETQYF
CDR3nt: TGTGCCAGCAGCTTGGGGCTAGCGGGGGGGCCGGTGGGAGAGACCCAGTACTTC

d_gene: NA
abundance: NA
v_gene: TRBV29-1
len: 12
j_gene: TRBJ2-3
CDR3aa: CSVGDNTDTQYF
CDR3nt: TGCAGCGTCGGGGACAACACAGATACGCAGTATTTT

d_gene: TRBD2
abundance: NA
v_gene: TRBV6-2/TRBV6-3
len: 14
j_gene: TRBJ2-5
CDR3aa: CASSYGGLKETQYF
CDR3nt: TGTGCCAGCAGTTACGGGGGACTAAAAGAGACCCAGTACTTC

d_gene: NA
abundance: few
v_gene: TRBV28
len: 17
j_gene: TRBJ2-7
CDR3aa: CASSPTIGGGGLYEQYF
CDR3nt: TGTGCCAGCAGTCCAACTATTGGGGGAGGAGGGCTCTACGAGCAGTACTTC

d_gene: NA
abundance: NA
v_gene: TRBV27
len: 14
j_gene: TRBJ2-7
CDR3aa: CASSPAGRRDEQYF
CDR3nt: TGTGCCAGCAGCCCCGCGGGGCGTAGGGACGAGCAGTACTTC

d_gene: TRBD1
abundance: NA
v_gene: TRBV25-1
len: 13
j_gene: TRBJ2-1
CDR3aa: CASSGDRAGEQFF
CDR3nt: TGTGCCAGCAGTGGGGACAGGGCAGGTGAGCAGTTCTTC

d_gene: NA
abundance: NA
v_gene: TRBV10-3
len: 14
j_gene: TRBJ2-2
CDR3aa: CAIRNDRNTGELFF
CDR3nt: TGTGCCATCAGAAACGACAGGAACACCGGGGAGCTGTTTTTT

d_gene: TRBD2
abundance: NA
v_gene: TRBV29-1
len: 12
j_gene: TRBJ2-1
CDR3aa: CSVEEPTSGRFF
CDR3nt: TGCAGCGTTGAAGAGCCGACTAGCGGGAGATTCTTC

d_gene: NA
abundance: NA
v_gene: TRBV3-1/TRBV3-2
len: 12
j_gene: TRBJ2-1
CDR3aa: CASQGGRNEQFF
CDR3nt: TGTGCCAGCCAGGGGGGTCGGAATGAGCAGTTCTTC

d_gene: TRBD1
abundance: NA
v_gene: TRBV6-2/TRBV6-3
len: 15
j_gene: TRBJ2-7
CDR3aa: CASSSSWTGAGEQYF
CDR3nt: TGTGCCAGCAGTTCATCATGGACAGGGGCCGGGGAGCAGTACTTC

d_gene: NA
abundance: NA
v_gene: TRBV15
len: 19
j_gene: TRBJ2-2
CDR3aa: CATSRADLERLVNTGELFF
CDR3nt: TGTGCCACCAGCAGAGCGGACTTGGAGCGGCTAGTGAACACCGGGGAGCTGTTTTTT

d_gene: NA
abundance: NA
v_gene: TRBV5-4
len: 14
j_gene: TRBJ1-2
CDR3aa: CASSSGAGDYGYTF
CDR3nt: TGTGCCAGCAGCTCGGGGGCGGGGGACTATGGCTACACCTTC

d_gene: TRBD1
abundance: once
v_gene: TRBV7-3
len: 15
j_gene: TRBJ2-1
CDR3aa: CASSKDRGEYNEQFF
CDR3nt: TGTGCCAGCAGCAAAGACAGGGGAGAATACAATGAGCAGTTCTTC

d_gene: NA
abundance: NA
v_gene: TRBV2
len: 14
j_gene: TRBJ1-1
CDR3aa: CASSVGQQNTEAFF
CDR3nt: TGTGCCAGCAGTGTAGGACAGCAGAACACTGAAGCTTTCTTT

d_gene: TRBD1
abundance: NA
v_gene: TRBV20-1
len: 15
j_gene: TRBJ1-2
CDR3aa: CSASTLGQSHYGYTF
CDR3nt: TGCAGTGCTAGTACGCTGGGACAGTCACACTATGGCTACACCTTC

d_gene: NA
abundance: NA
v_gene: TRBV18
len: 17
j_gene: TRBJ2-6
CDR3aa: CASSSPGGISGANVLTF
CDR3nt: TGTGCCAGCTCATCACCAGGAGGGATCTCTGGGGCCAACGTCCTGACTTTC

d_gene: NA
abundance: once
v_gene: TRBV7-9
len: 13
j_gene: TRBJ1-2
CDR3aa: CASSQGGSYGYTF
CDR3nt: TGTGCCAGCAGCCAGGGAGGGAGCTATGGCTACACCTTC

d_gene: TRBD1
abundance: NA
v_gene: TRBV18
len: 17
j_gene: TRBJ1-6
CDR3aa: CASSPSTRPGGNSPLHF
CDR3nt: TGTGCCAGCTCACCCTCTACAAGGCCAGGGGGCAATTCACCCCTCCACTTT

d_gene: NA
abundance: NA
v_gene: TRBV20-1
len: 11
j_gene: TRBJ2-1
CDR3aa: CSLPRGNEQFF
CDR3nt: TGCAGTCTCCCCCGGGGCAATGAGCAGTTCTTC

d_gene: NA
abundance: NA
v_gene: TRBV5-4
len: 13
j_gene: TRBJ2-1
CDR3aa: CASSYIQGYEQFF
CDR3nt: TGTGCCAGCAGTTACATCCAGGGGTACGAGCAGTTCTTC

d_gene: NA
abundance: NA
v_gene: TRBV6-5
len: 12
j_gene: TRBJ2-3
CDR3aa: CASRTSTDTQYF
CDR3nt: TGTGCCAGCAGGACTAGCACAGATACGCAGTATTTT

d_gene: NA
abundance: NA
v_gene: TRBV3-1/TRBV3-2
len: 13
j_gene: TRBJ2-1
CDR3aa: CAIGRSSYNEQFF
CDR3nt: TGTGCCATCGGTCGTAGCTCCTACAATGAGCAGTTCTTC

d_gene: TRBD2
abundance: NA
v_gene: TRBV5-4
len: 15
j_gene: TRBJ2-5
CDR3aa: CASSASGGTQETQYF
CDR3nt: TGTGCCAGCAGTGCAAGCGGGGGGACTCAAGAGACCCAGTACTTC

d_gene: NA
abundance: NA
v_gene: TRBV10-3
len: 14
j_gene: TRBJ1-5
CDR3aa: CAISVGGMDQPQHF
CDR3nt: TGTGCCATCAGTGTTGGGGGCATGGATCAGCCCCAGCATTTT

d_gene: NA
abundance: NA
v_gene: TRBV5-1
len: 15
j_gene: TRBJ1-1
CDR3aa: CASSIGTKRNGEAFF
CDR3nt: TGCGCCAGCAGCATCGGGACTAAAAGAAATGGTGAAGCTTTCTTT

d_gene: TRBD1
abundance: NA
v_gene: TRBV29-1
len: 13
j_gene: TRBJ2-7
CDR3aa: CSVTTGGLGEQYF
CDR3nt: TGCAGCGTCACGACAGGGGGCCTTGGCGAGCAGTACTTC

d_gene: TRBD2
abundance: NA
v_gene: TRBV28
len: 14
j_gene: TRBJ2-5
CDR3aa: CASRLAGGGQTQYF
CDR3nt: TGTGCCAGCAGACTAGCGGGAGGGGGGCAGACCCAGTACTTC

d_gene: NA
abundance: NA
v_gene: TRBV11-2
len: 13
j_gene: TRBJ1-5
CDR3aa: CASSLHSNQPQHF
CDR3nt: TGTGCCAGCAGCTTACATAGCAATCAGCCCCAGCATTTT

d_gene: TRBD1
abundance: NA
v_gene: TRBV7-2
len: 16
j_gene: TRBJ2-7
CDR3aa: CASSPDVGTGAYEQYF
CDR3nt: TGTGCCAGCAGCCCCGATGTTGGGACAGGGGCGTACGAGCAGTACTTC

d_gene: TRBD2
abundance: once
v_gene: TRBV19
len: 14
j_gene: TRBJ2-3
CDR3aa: CASRLTSLTDTQYF
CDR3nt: TGTGCCAGTAGGCTGACTAGCCTCACAGATACGCAGTATTTT

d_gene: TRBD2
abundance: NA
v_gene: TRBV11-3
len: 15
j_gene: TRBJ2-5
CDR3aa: CASSHRVAGGETQYF
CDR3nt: TGTGCCAGCAGCCACAGGGTAGCGGGAGGGGAGACCCAGTACTTC

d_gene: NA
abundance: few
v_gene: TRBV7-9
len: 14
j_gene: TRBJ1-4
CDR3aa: CASSPGLANEKLFF
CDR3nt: TGTGCCAGCAGCCCAGGGTTAGCTAATGAAAAACTGTTTTTT